A single sample is the source of the 24 T cell receptor beta chains below, sequenced in a study of blood T cells in healthy people across ages. Next came a second PCR, run for about 7 to 12 cycles, which used a sample-barcoded 5' primer along with a J-beta primer mix. TCRdb used MiXCR to reprocess the 5' RACE reads, holding one entry per CDR3 protein. The sample lists more than 700,000 distinct CDR3 sequences; about half were seen once. Sequencing was performed on blood. These receptors were collected from an elderly man in good health.

This chain links TRBV29-1 with TRBJ2-7, with 12 bases fitting TRBD2. Trimming took 4 bases from V and 4 from J; bases not matched to a gene: 8. There are 15 residues in the CDR3. Per germline, CDR1 SQVTM and CDR2 ANQGSEA. The CDR3 sequence is CSVAASGRVGYEQYF. For the CDR3, the DNA is TGCAGCGTTGCGGCTAGCGGGAGGGTCGGGTACGAGCAGTACTTC.

This clonotype showed up just a few times. J is TRBJ2-1 and V is TRBV4-3; TRBD1 matches at 7 bases. Losses at the gene ends were 0 bases for V and 7 bases for J; bases not matched to a gene: 12. CDR3 length: 17 amino acids. Germline assignment: CDR1 LGHNA and CDR2 YSLEER. The CDR3 loop is CASSQDPLGQSLNEQFF. Here the CDR3 DNA reads TGCGCCAGCAGCCAAGATCCATTGGGACAGAGCCTGAATGAGCAGTTCTTC.

This clonotype occurred a few times. The chain recombines TRBV7-2 with TRBJ2-7, with 8 bases fitting TRBD2. The CDR3 consists of 15 residues. From germline, CDR1 is SGHTA and CDR2 FQGNSA. The V gene end was trimmed by 4 bases and the J gene end by 3 bases; junction bases not matched to a gene: 8. CDR3 residues: CASSSIAGSSYEQYF. DNA of the CDR3: TGTGCCAGCAGCTCGATAGCGGGATCCAGCTACGAGCAGTACTTC.

This clonotype has only a few counts. The chain employs TRBV18 and TRBJ2-5, with 8 bases aligning to TRBD2. Trimming took 3 bases from V and 5 from J; bases not matched to a gene: 5. CDR1 and CDR2 (germline): KGHSH, LQKENI. The CDR3 length is 14 residues. For the CDR3, the DNA is TGTGCCAGCTCACCGGGACTAGATGTGGAGACCCAGTACTTC. Protein product: CASSPGLDVETQYF.

V is TRBV7-2 and J is TRBJ2-4; the match to TRBD1 covers 7 bases. The end of the DNA aligns better with TRBJ2-7, so the J call may be wrong. Germline assignment: CDR1 SGHTA and CDR2 FQGNSA. This CDR3 has 14 residues. The CDR3 is CASSVDRQGYEQYF. Here the CDR3 DNA reads TGTGCCAGCAGCGTAGACCGACAGGGCTACGAGCAGTACTTC.

The chain couples TRBV5-1 to TRBJ2-1; 9 nucleotides align to TRBD2. V lost 0 bases, J lost 3 bases, and 7 bases stayed unmatched. Germline V gives CDR1 SGHRS, CDR2 YFSETQ. The length of the CDR3 is 17 residues. The CDR3 loop reads CASSLAPSGTYYNEQFF. The CDR3 nucleotides read TGCGCCAGCAGCTTGGCCCCTAGCGGGACTTACTACAATGAGCAGTTCTTC.

This chain uses TRBV28 with TRBJ2-7; D unclear. The CDR3 is 12 amino acids. Trimming took 3 bases from V and 2 from J, leaving 5 bases between them. Germline V gene data show CDR1 as MDHEN and CDR2 as SYDVKM. The CDR3 DNA reads as TGTGCCAGCAGTTTCCTGGCCTACGAGCAGTACTTC. It codes for CASSFLAYEQYF.

The V call is TRBV20-1, the J call TRBJ1-1, with unresolved D. The CDR3 runs to 13 residues. Trimming removed 5 bases from V and 1 base from J, with 11 bases in between. Germline assignment: CDR1 DFQATT and CDR2 SNEGSKA (reference sequence). The CDR3 DNA sequence: TGCAGTGCTGTTCATACTACGAACACTGAAGCTTTCTTT. Protein product: CSAVHTTNTEAFF.

The sample holds a few counts of this clonotype. The chain links TRBV27 to TRBJ2-4; D remains ambiguous. The CDR3 totals 15 residues. Germline CDR1 reads MNHEY; CDR2 reads SMNVEV (reference sequence). V shed 5 bases and J shed 3 bases, with 14 bases lying between them. Here the CDR3 DNA reads TGTGCCAGCAGTGAGACCTGGGTCTACAAAAACATTCAGTACTTC. Its translation: CASSETWVYKNIQYF.

V is TRBV5-1 and J is TRBJ2-1; 7 bases are a match to TRBD1. With V trimmed by 4 bases and J by 8 bases, 6 bases remained unmatched. The CDR3 sequence is 13 residues long. From germline, CDR1 is SGHRS and CDR2 YFSETQ. The CDR3 region is CASSLGQVDEQFF. Written as DNA, the CDR3 is TGCGCCAGCAGCCTAGGACAGGTGGATGAGCAGTTCTTC.

The V and J genes are TRBV6-5 and TRBJ2-7, with D maybe TRBD1 (5 bases). Judging by the DNA end, TRBJ2-5 fits better; the J call may be wrong. The germline CDR1 and CDR2 sequences are MNHEY and SVGAGI. The CDR3 is 14 residues long. CDR3 amino acids: CASSYQGTMETQYF. CDR3 coding DNA: TGTGCCAGCAGTTACCAGGGTACAATGGAGACCCAGTACTTC.

This clonotype was seen only a few times. The chain employs TRBV20-1 and TRBJ1-2; no clear D gene. The V end lost 0 bases, the J end lost 8 bases, and 22 bases lay between the germline ends. This CDR3 has 16 residues. From germline, CDR1 is DFQATT and CDR2 SNEGSKA (reference sequence). CDR3 amino acids: CSARDMTRPQNGGYTF. For the CDR3, the DNA is TGCAGTGCTAGAGATATGACACGGCCACAAAACGGCGGCTACACCTTC.

With respect to this clonotype: A single base separates this from a much larger clone, so it may be a read error. The CDR3 region has the DNA TGCGCCAACAGCCAAGATTACGGGAGGATCGCCTACGAGCAGTACTTC. This codes for CANSQDYGRIAYEQYF. The chain joins TRBV4-3 to TRBJ2-7; 7 bases are a match to TRBD2. The CDR3 consists of 16 residues. Germline V gene lookup returns CDR1 LGHNA and CDR2 YSLEER.

The CDR3 sequence: CASSHRLGTSGTQYF. The DNA for the CDR3 is TGTGCCAGCAGCCACAGACTAGGAACTAGCGGCACGCAGTATTTT. This chain connects TRBV3-1 to TRBJ2-3; 8 bases map to TRBD2. This CDR3 is 15 amino acids long. Germline V CDR1 and CDR2: LGHDT, YNNKEL (reference sequence). V dropped 3 bases and J dropped 9; count of bases not matched to a gene: 11.

This clonotype was observed a few times. J is TRBJ2-3 and V is TRBV7-9; perhaps TRBD2 as D (5 bases). CDR3 length equals 15 residues. The germline V gene has CDR1 SEHNR and CDR2 FQNEAQ (reference sequence). The V and J ends lost 4 bases and 7 bases respectively, with 18 bases between them. Here the CDR3 reads CASSYRLGGSNTQYF. The CDR3 coding sequence is TGTGCCAGCAGCTACCGCTTGGGCGGGTCTAATACGCAGTATTTT.

This clonotype was seen repeatedly, ten times or more. V usage is TRBV30 and J usage is TRBJ2-3, with 11 bases fitting TRBD2. This CDR3 has 17 residues. V dropped 2 bases and J dropped 0; count of bases not matched to a gene: 7. CDR1 and CDR2 (germline): GTSNPN, SVGIG (reference sequence). Written as DNA, the CDR3 is TGTGCCTGGAGTCCGATGACTAGCGGGATGAGCACAGATACGCAGTATTTT. Protein sequence: CAWSPMTSGMSTDTQYF.

The gene calls are TRBV4-2 and TRBJ1-2; perhaps TRBD1 as D (6 bases). Germline-derived CDR1 and CDR2 are LGHNA and YNFKEQ. V lost 2 bases and J lost 0, with 13 bases in between. CDR3 length equals 16 residues. CDR3 DNA: TGTGCCAGCAGCCAACCCAGACAGGATTCTAACTATGGCTACACCTTC. Amino acids: CASSQPRQDSNYGYTF.

This clonotype came up a few times. This sequence joins TRBV28 and TRBJ2-1; 9 positions agree with TRBD2. There are 16 residues in the CDR3. Germline V gene lookup returns CDR1 MDHEN and CDR2 SYDVKM. Trimming cost V 6 bases and J 2 bases; bases outside gene matches: 8. CDR3 coding DNA: TGTGCCAGCAGATCTTTGGCTAGCGGGGCCTACAATGAGCAGTTCTTC. Its protein product is CASRSLASGAYNEQFF.

DNA for the CDR3: TGTGCCACCAGTGATTACGAACAGGGGGGTCAAGAGACCCAGTACTTC. Translation gives CATSDYEQGGQETQYF. The chain combines TRBV24-1 with TRBJ2-5; 8 nucleotides agree with TRBD1. The CDR3 has 16 residues. The V and J ends lost 2 bases and 2 bases, in that order; junction bases with no gene match: 6. In germline, CDR1 is KGHDR, CDR2 SFDVKD.

The J gene is TRBJ2-1, the V gene TRBV4-1; D tentatively reads TRBD1 or TRBD2 (5 bases each). CDR1 and CDR2 (germline): MGHRA, YSYEKL. The CDR3 is 18 amino acids. The V end was cut by 1 base, the J end by 7 bases, with 23 bases between. The chain's CDR3 is CASSQGGMVQKSGNEQFF. The CDR3 DNA reads TGCGCCAGCAGCCAAGGGGGGATGGTGCAGAAATCGGGGAATGAGCAGTTCTTC.

This clonotype was seen a few times. The chain couples TRBV24-1 to TRBJ2-3; 9 nucleotides line up with TRBD2. CDR1 KGHDR and CDR2 SFDVKD come from the germline V gene. The junction had 14 bases not matched to a gene; V was cut back by 9 bases and J by 5 bases. The CDR3 has 16 amino acids. The CDR3 spells CATAGVPSGMGDTQYF. As DNA, the CDR3 is TGTGCCACCGCTGGAGTGCCTAGCGGGATGGGAGATACGCAGTATTTT.

This clonotype appeared a single time. The J gene is TRBJ2-5, the V gene TRBV2; 7 nucleotides match TRBD2. The closer fit of TRBJ2-7 to the DNA end suggests the J call may be wrong. The CDR3 is 15 amino acids. Per the germline V gene, CDR1 is SNHLY and CDR2 is FYNNEI. The CDR3 spells CASSGVLAPTYEQYF. CDR3 DNA: TGTGCCAGCAGTGGGGTACTAGCGCCTACCTACGAGCAGTACTTC.

The CDR3 DNA sequence: TGTGCCAGCAGCCGCGACGTGACCTCCTACAATGAGCAGTTCTTC. This codes for CASSRDVTSYNEQFF. J is TRBJ2-1 and V is TRBV12-3 or TRBV12-4; D is unresolved. CDR3 length: 15 amino acids. V was trimmed by 6 bases and J by 0 bases, leaving 12 bases between them.

V gene TRBV6-5 combines with J gene TRBJ2-3, with 8 nucleotides matching TRBD2. Germline CDR1 and CDR2: MNHEY and SVGAGI. J lost 1 base, V lost 2 bases, and 5 bases had no gene match. The CDR3 runs to 16 residues. In DNA form, the CDR3 reads TGTGCCAGCAGTTACGTATCAGCGGGGGGCACAGATACGCAGTATTTT. This codes for CASSYVSAGGTDTQYF.